The 23 T cell receptor beta chains reported below all come from one sample, sequenced in a study of radiotherapy plus CTLA-4 blockade in lung cancer. The table came from immunoSEQ multiplex PCR; TCRdb's copy has only in-frame clones and leaves some out. The sample holds about 15,000 clones, 72% seen once. The sequences come from peripheral blood, collected from a patient treated with radiotherapy plus ipilimumab. These receptors originate from a human donor with non-small cell lung cancer whose response to radiotherapy plus ipilimumab could not be evaluated.

Concerning this clone itself: Other DNA sequences within the sample encode an identical CDR3. This chain links TRBV5-1 with TRBJ1-1, with 7 bases identical to TRBD1. J gave up 5 bases and V 4 bases, and 5 bases lay outside the gene matches. Germline loops: CDR1 SGHRS, CDR2 YFSETQ. This CDR3 is built from 13 residues. The DNA for the CDR3 is TGCGCCAGCAGCAGAACAGGGGAAACTGAAGCTTTCTTT. Protein product: CASSRTGETEAFF.

This clone appeared a few times. The chain joins TRBV27 to TRBJ2-1; tentative D call: TRBD2 (6 bases). Looked up from germline, CDR1 is MNHEY and CDR2 is SMNVEV (reference sequence). Trimming left V 3 bases short and J 10 bases short, with 13 bases between. The CDR3 has 13 residues. The CDR3 region is CASSFTLGGEQFF. As DNA, the CDR3 is TGTGCCAGCAGTTTCACTTTAGGAGGGGAGCAGTTCTTC.

This clone has more than one count but fewer than ten. The V call is TRBV6-4, the J call TRBJ2-1, with D maybe TRBD2 (6 bases). Germline V CDR1 and CDR2: MRHNA, SNTAGT. This CDR3 is built from 15 residues. Trimming removed 0 bases from V and 0 bases from J, with 6 bases in between. The CDR3 nucleotides read TGTGCCAGCAGTGACTCAGCGGGCTCCTACAATGAGCAGTTCTTC. Translated: CASSDSAGSYNEQFF.

The chain employs TRBV12-5 and TRBJ2-1; the match to TRBD2 covers 7 bases. The V and J ends lost 4 bases and 12 bases, in that order; junction bases with no gene match: 9. Per the germline V gene, CDR1 is LGHNT and CDR2 is FRNRAP. The CDR3 spans 13 residues. The CDR3 bases are TGTGCTAGTGGTTCGCATCCCGAGCGGGGGCAGTTCTTC. As protein: CASGSHPERGQFF.

The chain has TRBV27 and TRBJ1-5; possibly TRBD1 for D (6 bases). The germline V gene encodes CDR1 MNHEY and CDR2 SMNVEV (reference sequence). The CDR3 consists of 15 residues. V was shortened by 3 bases and J by 3 bases, with 12 bases between the two germline ends. The CDR3 region is CASSFGQGPNQPQHF. The CDR3 DNA is TGTGCCAGCAGTTTTGGGCAGGGGCCCAATCAGCCCCAGCATTTT.

In this sample, this clone turned up once. This rearrangement joins TRBV7-2 to TRBJ2-2; TRBD1 might be the D (5 bases). The germline CDR1 and CDR2 sequences are SGHTA and FQGNSA. V was pared by 1 base and J by 3 bases, with 6 bases between. The CDR3 spans 14 residues. The chain's CDR3 is CASSLVGDTGELFF. DNA for the CDR3: TGTGCCAGCAGCTTAGTAGGGGACACCGGGGAGCTGTTTTTT.

This clone has more than one count but fewer than ten. The chain recombines TRBV30 with TRBJ2-1; 10 nucleotides match TRBD2. This CDR3 has 21 amino acids. V dropped 0 bases and J dropped 0; count of bases not matched to a gene: 17. Per germline, CDR1 GTSNPN and CDR2 SVGIG (reference sequence). The CDR3 sequence: CAWSVTGGGISGGTSYNEQFF. The CDR3 DNA follows: TGTGCCTGGAGTGTTACAGGAGGGGGCATTAGCGGGGGGACCTCCTACAATGAGCAGTTCTTC.

This chain connects TRBV19 to TRBJ2-1; 11 nucleotides line up with TRBD2. V shed 5 bases, J shed 9 bases, and the junction held 9 bases outside the gene matches. CDR1 and CDR2 (germline): LNHDA, SQIVND (reference sequence). The CDR3 totals 15 residues. CDR3 sequence (DNA): TGTGCCAGTAGTCCCTTAGCGGGGGGGGTAGGTGAGCAGTTCTTC. Protein product: CASSPLAGGVGEQFF.

A single count supports this clone. CDR3 residues: CAWSVRETGFTDTQYF. CDR3 DNA: TGTGCCTGGAGTGTACGGGAAACGGGATTCACAGATACGCAGTATTTT. This chain joins TRBV30 and TRBJ2-3, with TRBD2 as a possible D gene (5 bases). The CDR3 consists of 16 residues. Germline V gene lookup returns CDR1 GTSNPN and CDR2 SVGIG (reference sequence). Deletions cut 0 bases from V and 2 bases from J, with 15 bases between.

This rearrangement joins TRBV4-1 to TRBJ2-7; 7 nucleotides match TRBD1. The CDR3 totals 12 residues. J lost 12 bases, V lost 2 bases, and 7 bases had no gene match. Germline V gene lookup returns CDR1 MGHRA and CDR2 YSYEKL. For the CDR3, the DNA is TGCGCCAGCAGCCAATTTGGGACAGCCCCGTACTTC. Residues: CASSQFGTAPYF.

The chain has TRBV10-3 and TRBJ2-7; 7 bases agree with TRBD1. V shed 6 bases and J 5 bases; nucleotides not matched to a gene: 7. Germline V CDR1 and CDR2: ENHRY, SYGVKD. CDR3 size: 13 residues. CDR3 nucleotide sequence: TGTGCCATCAGCGAGGACAGGTCCCACGAGCAGTACTTC. The encoded protein is CAISEDRSHEQYF.

This clone was found once. The chain carries TRBV7-8 and TRBJ2-7; 7 bases map to TRBD2. V trimming: 3 bases; J trimming: 5 bases; junction bases outside the gene matches: 4. This CDR3 has 13 amino acids. Germline V gives CDR1 SGHVS, CDR2 FQNEAQ. DNA for the CDR3: TGTGCCAGCAGCTTCGGGGGAGGGGACGAGCAGTACTTC. This codes for CASSFGGGDEQYF.

Comment on this clone: Other DNA sequences in this sample translate to the same CDR3. The chain's CDR3 is CASSDGTGGYGYTF. Written as DNA, the CDR3 is TGCGCCAGCAGCGACGGGACAGGAGGCTATGGCTACACCTTC. The chain links TRBV5-1 to TRBJ1-2, with 8 bases identical to TRBD1. V trimming: 4 bases; J trimming: 4 bases; junction bases outside the gene matches: 6. The CDR3 extends over 14 amino acids. Germline V lookup: CDR1 SGHRS, CDR2 YFSETQ.

The chain combines TRBV9 with TRBJ2-7; D might be TRBD1 (6 bases). V dropped 2 bases and J dropped 0 bases, with 12 bases sitting between them. Germline lookup yields CDR1 SGDLS and CDR2 YYNGEE. The CDR3 consists of 15 residues. Here the CDR3 DNA reads TGTGCCAGCAGCGTGTCAGGGACAAGCTCCTACGAGCAGTACTTC. Residues: CASSVSGTSSYEQYF.

This chain connects TRBV7-9 to TRBJ2-4; D perhaps matches TRBD1 (5 bases). This CDR3 is 15 amino acids long. Germline V gives CDR1 SEHNR, CDR2 FQNEAQ (reference sequence). Trimming removed 1 base at V and 7 bases at J, with 14 bases between. The CDR3 protein is CASSLVASKGNIQYF. DNA for the CDR3: TGTGCCAGCAGCTTAGTAGCTTCCAAGGGGAACATTCAGTACTTC.

The genes are TRBV9 and TRBJ2-2; a weak D match, TRBD2 (5 bases). Germline V CDR1 and CDR2: SGDLS, YYNGEE. The CDR3 has 17 amino acids. Trimming cost V 3 bases and J 1 base, with 16 bases left between them. The CDR3 DNA reads TGTGCCAGCAGCGACCCTTGGAAGAGGGAGAACACCGGGGAGCTGTTTTTT. Protein product: CASSDPWKRENTGELFF.

This sequence joins TRBV29-1 and TRBJ1-2, with 8 bases lining up with TRBD1. This CDR3 spans 14 amino acids. Germline CDR1 SQVTM, CDR2 ANQGSEA. V shed 4 bases and J 11 bases; nucleotides not matched to a gene: 15. The CDR3, as DNA: TGCAGCGTTGTTCTAAATGCGGGACAGGCTCTGTACACCTTC. It yields the protein CSVVLNAGQALYTF.

The chain joins TRBV18 to TRBJ1-2; 8 positions match TRBD1. The CDR3 covers 16 residues. The V gene end was trimmed by 3 bases and the J gene end by 4 bases; junction bases not matched to a gene: 10. Germline V lookup: CDR1 KGHSH, CDR2 LQKENI. Here the CDR3 reads CASSPFGQGGVYGYTF. As DNA, the CDR3 is TGTGCCAGCTCACCCTTCGGACAGGGAGGTGTCTATGGCTACACCTTC.

The chain recombines TRBV9 with TRBJ2-1, with 8 bases that match TRBD2. CDR3 length: 15 amino acids. V trimming: 0 bases; J trimming: 2 bases; junction bases outside the gene matches: 1. Germline V gives CDR1 SGDLS, CDR2 YYNGEE. CDR3 residues: CASSVDGGAYNEQFF. The CDR3 bases are TGTGCCAGCAGCGTAGACGGGGGGGCCTACAATGAGCAGTTCTTC.

CDR3 region: CASSMGLAGLQETQYF. The CDR3 nucleotides are TGTGCCAGCAGCATGGGACTAGCGGGGCTCCAAGAGACCCAGTACTTC. The gene calls are TRBV14 and TRBJ2-5; 13 bases are shared with TRBD2. V lost 5 bases and J lost 1; bases outside the gene matches: 4. The germline V gene has CDR1 SGHDN and CDR2 FVKESK. The CDR3 has 16 residues. The variable domain in full, completed from reference TRBV14 and TRBJ2-5, reads EAGVTQFPSHSVIEKGQTVTLRCDPISGHDNLYWYRRVMGKEIKFLLHFVKESKQDESGMPNNRFLAERTGGTYSTLKVQPAELEDSGVYFCASSMGLAGLQETQYFGPGTRLLVL.

Turning to this clone: Other DNA sequences of this sample code for an identical CDR3. V is TRBV5-4 and J is TRBJ2-7; D might be TRBD1 (7 bases). The V and J ends lost 1 base and 3 bases respectively, with 11 bases between them. Germline loops: CDR1 SGHNT, CDR2 YYREEE (reference sequence). CDR3 length: 14 amino acids. The DNA of the CDR3 is TGTGCCAGCAGCTTGCGCGGGACAGACTACGAGCAGTACTTC. Residues: CASSLRGTDYEQYF.

The chain has TRBV7-2 and TRBJ2-1; TRBD1 might be the D (5 bases). The germline CDR1 and CDR2 sequences are SGHTA and FQGNSA. V dropped 5 bases and J dropped 4 bases, with 9 bases sitting between them. This CDR3 region has 13 residues. CDR3 nucleotide sequence: TGTGCCAGCAGCCAAGACAGTTACAATGAGCAGTTCTTC. As protein: CASSQDSYNEQFF. The full variable domain, its missing parts supplied by reference TRBV7-2 and TRBJ2-1, is GAGVSQSPSNKVTEKGKDVELRCDPISGHTALYWYRQSLGQGLEFLIYFQGNSAPDKSGLPSDRFSAERTGGSVSTLTIQRTQQEDSAVYLCASSQDSYNEQFFGPGTRLTVL.

The chain uses TRBV5-1 and TRBJ2-1, with 8 bases matching TRBD1. V lost 4 bases, J lost 6 bases, and 12 bases stayed unmatched. CDR1 is SGHRS, CDR2 YFSETQ, per germline. CDR3 length: 16 amino acids. The DNA for the CDR3 is TGCGCCAGCAGCCCCGCGCGCGGGACAGGTTCCAATGAGCAGTTCTTC. Translating gives CASSPARGTGSNEQFF.